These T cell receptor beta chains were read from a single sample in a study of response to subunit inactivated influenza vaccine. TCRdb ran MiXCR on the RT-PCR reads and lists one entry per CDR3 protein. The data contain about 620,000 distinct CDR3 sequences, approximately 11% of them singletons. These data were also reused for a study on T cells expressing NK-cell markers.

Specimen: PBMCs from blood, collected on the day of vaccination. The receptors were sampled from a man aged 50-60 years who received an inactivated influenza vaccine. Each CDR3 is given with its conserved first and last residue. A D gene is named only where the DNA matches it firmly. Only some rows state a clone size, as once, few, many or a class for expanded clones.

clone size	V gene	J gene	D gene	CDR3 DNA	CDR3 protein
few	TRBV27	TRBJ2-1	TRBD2	TGTGCCAGCACCTGGGGGACTAGCGGGAGGGGCAATGAGCAGTTCTTC	CASTWGTSGRGNEQFF
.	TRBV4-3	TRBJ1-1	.	TGCGCCAGCAGCCAAGTTGGGGGGCGCGGGAACACTGAAGCTTTCTTT	CASSQVGGRGNTEAFF
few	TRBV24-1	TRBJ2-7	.	TGTGCCACCAGTGATTTGGGCCGCGAGCAGTACTTC	CATSDLGREQYF
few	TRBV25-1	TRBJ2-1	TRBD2	TGTGCCAGCATACCGAATTTTAGGACTAGCGGGAGGGCAGGGTACAATGAGCAGTTCTTC	CASIPNFRTSGRAGYNEQFF
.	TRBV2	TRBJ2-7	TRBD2	TGTGCCAGCAGTGAGACTAGCGGGAGTAAGGAGCAGTACTTC	CASSETSGSKEQYF
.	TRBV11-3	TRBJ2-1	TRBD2	TGTGCCAGCAGCTTAAGACTAGCGGAGCACAATGAGCAGTTCTTC	CASSLRLAEHNEQFF
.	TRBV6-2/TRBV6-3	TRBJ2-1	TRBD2	TGTGCCAGCAGTTACGGGGGACTAGAATCCTACAATGAGCAGTTCTTC	CASSYGGLESYNEQFF
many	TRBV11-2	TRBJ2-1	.	TGTGCTAGCAGCTTGGGAGCGGGTGCATACAATGAGCAGTTCTTC	CASSLGAGAYNEQFF
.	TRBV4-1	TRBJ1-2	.	TGCGCCAGCAGCCAAGATGTGCCCACTAACTATGGCTACACCTTC	CASSQDVPTNYGYTF
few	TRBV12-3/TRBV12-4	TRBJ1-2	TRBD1	TGTGCCAGCAGCCCAGGGGGGCTCACCTATGGCTACACCTTC	CASSPGGLTYGYTF
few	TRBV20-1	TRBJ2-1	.	TGCAGTGCTAGCGAGGGGAAGGTCAATGAGCAGTTCTTC	CSASEGKVNEQFF
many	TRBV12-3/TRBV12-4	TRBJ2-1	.	TGTGCCAGCAGTTTAGCTAGCGGTTCCCTTGTTCACAATGAGCAGTTCTTC	CASSLASGSLVHNEQFF
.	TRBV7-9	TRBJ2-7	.	TGTGCCAGCAGCTTATGGGGGGCCCACGAGCAGTACTTC	CASSLWGAHEQYF
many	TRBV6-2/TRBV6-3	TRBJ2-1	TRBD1	TGTGCCAGCAGTGGAAACCTAGGTAACAGGGGGAACTACAATGAGCAGTTCTTC	CASSGNLGNRGNYNEQFF
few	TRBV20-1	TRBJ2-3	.	TGCAGTGCTAGTAAGGGGGGAACAGATACGCAGTATTTT	CSASKGGTDTQYF
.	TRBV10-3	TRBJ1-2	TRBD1	TGTGCCATCAGTGAGTCTCGGGACAGAGTCTATGGCTACACCTTC	CAISESRDRVYGYTF
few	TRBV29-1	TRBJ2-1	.	TGCAGCGTCTCCGGAGGTGAGGGACGAAGCTCCTACAATGAGCAGTTCTTC	CSVSGGEGRSSYNEQFF
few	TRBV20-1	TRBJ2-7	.	TGCAGTGCTAGACAGTTCTACGAGCAGTACTTC	CSARQFYEQYF
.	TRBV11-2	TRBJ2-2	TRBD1	TGTGCCAGCAGCTCCCTCAGGGGGCGTCTTACCGGGGAGCTGTTTTTT	CASSSLRGRLTGELFF
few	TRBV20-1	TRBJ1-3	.	TGCAGTGCTGCGTACATCTCTGGAAACACCATATATTTT	CSAAYISGNTIYF
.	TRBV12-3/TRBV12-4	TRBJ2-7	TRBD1	TGTGCCAGCAGTTTAGCCGCCGGGACAGAGTCCTACGAGCAGTACTTC	CASSLAAGTESYEQYF
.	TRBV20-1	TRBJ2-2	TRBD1	TGCAGTGCAAGACAGGGGGCGCCGAACACCGGGGAGCTGTTTTTT	CSARQGAPNTGELFF